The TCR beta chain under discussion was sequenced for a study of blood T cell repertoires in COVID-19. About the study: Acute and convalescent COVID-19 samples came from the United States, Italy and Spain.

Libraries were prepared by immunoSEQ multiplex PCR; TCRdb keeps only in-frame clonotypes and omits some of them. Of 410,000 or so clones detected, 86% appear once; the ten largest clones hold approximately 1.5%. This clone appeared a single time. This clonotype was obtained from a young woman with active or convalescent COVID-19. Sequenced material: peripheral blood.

The CDR3 region has the DNA TGTGCCAGCAAGGGGACAGATACGCAGTATTTT. Translating it yields CASKGTDTQYF. The chain links TRBV27 to TRBJ2-3; a weak D match, TRBD1 (5 bases). CDR1 is MNHEY and CDR2 is SMNVEV in the germline V gene (reference sequence). The CDR3 sequence is 11 residues long. Trimming removed 7 bases at V and 3 bases at J, with 5 bases between.